The 17 T cell receptor beta chains in this list originate from one sample, sequenced in a study of cytomegalovirus exposure and HLA in healthy donors. This PCR relied on a set of 60 Vbeta primers and 13 Jbeta primers. The data were produced by immunoSEQ multiplex PCR, yet TCRdb's version contains in-frame clones alone and is incomplete. This table has about 140,000 clones, more than 70% appearing once. Material for sequencing was PBMCs. These receptors were obtained from a man aged 45-65 years in good health and CMV-seronegative.

The V gene is TRBV19, the J gene TRBJ2-5, with 12 bases lining up with TRBD1. V was clipped by 1 base and J by 4 bases; unmatched bases: 7. CDR1 is LNHDA, CDR2 SQIVND, per germline (reference sequence). The CDR3 sequence is 17 residues long. The CDR3 DNA reads as TGTGCCAGTAGTATAGGTCTGGGACAGGGGGCAGGAGAGACCCAGTACTTC. It encodes CASSIGLGQGAGETQYF.

The chain uses TRBV7-9 and TRBJ2-2; 9 bases align to TRBD1. Trimming cost V 6 bases and J 1 base; bases outside gene matches: 0. This CDR3 is built from 14 residues. CDR1 and CDR2 from the germline V gene are SEHNR and FQNEAQ (reference sequence). CDR3 amino acids: CASRGQGNTGELFF. CDR3 bases: TGTGCCAGCAGGGGACAGGGGAACACCGGGGAGCTGTTTTTT.

DNA of the CDR3: TGCGCCAGCAGCCGGGGGGACTACGAGCAGTACTTC. Translating gives CASSRGDYEQYF. The rearrangement uses TRBV5-1 and TRBJ2-7; 7 positions agree with TRBD2. V lost 4 bases, J lost 3 bases, and 1 base stayed unmatched. CDR3 length equals 12 residues. Germline lookup yields CDR1 SGHRS and CDR2 YFSETQ.

This clone appeared a single time. The chain employs TRBV27 and TRBJ2-7, with D maybe TRBD1 (5 bases). V was clipped by 6 bases and J by 0 bases, with 9 bases between them. This CDR3 is built from 13 residues. CDR1 and CDR2 (germline): MNHEY, SMNVEV (reference sequence). The CDR3 coding sequence is TGTGCCAGCAGGTACAGGAACTCCTACGAGCAGTACTTC. Amino acids: CASRYRNSYEQYF.

The V and J genes are TRBV27 and TRBJ1-1; 7 nucleotides match TRBD1. Germline CDR1 MNHEY, CDR2 SMNVEV (reference sequence). This CDR3 spans 13 amino acids. Unmatched junction bases numbered 5, after V lost 5 bases and J lost 5 bases. The CDR3 region is CASSPSGGTEAFF. The CDR3 coding sequence is TGTGCCAGCAGTCCATCAGGGGGAACTGAAGCTTTCTTT.

The chain links TRBV10-3 to TRBJ1-1; the D is unclear. Germline CDR1 and CDR2: ENHRY and SYGVKD. Trimming stripped 4 bases from V and 1 base from J, with 7 bases between. This CDR3 is 13 amino acids long. In DNA, the CDR3 is TGTGCCATCAGTGTTGAGCGGAACACTGAAGCTTTCTTT. This gives the protein CAISVERNTEAFF.

The V call is TRBV11-3, the J call TRBJ2-1, with TRBD2 matching 12 bases. The V gene end was trimmed by 2 bases and the J gene end by 7 bases; junction bases not matched to a gene: 3. The CDR3 is 15 residues long. Germline-derived CDR1 and CDR2 are SGHNT and YENEEA. For the CDR3, the DNA is TGTGCCAGCAGCTTAAGACTAGCGGGGGTTAATGAGCAGTTCTTC. Protein product: CASSLRLAGVNEQFF.

J is TRBJ2-5 and V is TRBV5-1, with D maybe TRBD2 (7 bases). The last part of the DNA fits TRBJ2-7 better; the J call may be wrong. Germline lookup yields CDR1 SGHRS and CDR2 YFSETQ. This CDR3 has 15 residues. The chain's CDR3 is CASSTGGPSSGEQYF. The CDR3, as DNA: TGCGCCAGCAGTACCGGGGGGCCAAGTTCCGGCGAGCAGTACTTC.

This clone occurred a few times. The chain combines TRBV9 with TRBJ2-2; 8 bases map to TRBD2. Trimming cost V 4 bases and J 4 bases; bases outside gene matches: 6. Per the germline V gene, CDR1 is SGDLS and CDR2 is YYNGEE. The CDR3 runs to 15 residues. The CDR3 is CASSLTGGPTGELFF. Written as DNA, the CDR3 is TGTGCCAGCAGCTTGACGGGGGGGCCCACCGGGGAGCTGTTTTTT.

This clone was observed a few times. V gene TRBV5-6 combines with J gene TRBJ2-4, with TRBD1 identical over 8 bases. The CDR3 has 15 residues. Germline CDR1 and CDR2: SGHDT and YYEEEE. V was pared by 3 bases and J by 1 base, with 3 bases of the junction left unmatched. The CDR3 sequence: CASSSGGGAKNIQYF. The DNA of the CDR3 is TGTGCCAGCAGCTCAGGGGGCGGGGCCAAAAACATTCAGTACTTC.

The chain employs TRBV6-6 and TRBJ1-1; a possible D gene is TRBD1 (5 bases). Germline assignment: CDR1 MNHNY and CDR2 SVGAGI (reference sequence). The CDR3 sequence is 13 residues long. Deletions cut 3 bases from V and 8 bases from J, with 13 bases between. The CDR3 sequence: CASSYRDSGEAFF. For the CDR3, the DNA is TGTGCCAGCAGTTATAGGGATTCAGGGGAAGCTTTCTTT.

This clone was detected only a few times. V is TRBV25-1 and J is TRBJ2-6; D perhaps matches TRBD2 (7 bases). Trimming pared 5 bases from V and 2 bases from J, leaving 10 bases between. There are 15 residues in the CDR3. Germline V lookup: CDR1 MGHDK, CDR2 SYGVNS. The CDR3 region is CASSLGGPGANVLTF. The DNA for the CDR3 is TGTGCCAGCAGTCTCGGGGGGCCTGGGGCCAACGTCCTGACTTTC.

The rearrangement joins TRBV7-8 to TRBJ2-2; 7 nucleotides align to TRBD1. Germline V gene data show CDR1 as SGHVS and CDR2 as FQNEAQ. V was pared by 6 bases and J by 6 bases, with 7 bases of the junction left unmatched. The CDR3 length is 14 residues. CDR3: CASSFAGGAGELFF. The DNA of the CDR3 is TGTGCCAGCAGTTTTGCAGGGGGAGCCGGGGAGCTGTTTTTT.

The chain's CDR3 is CASQARQGLGYTF. CDR3 nucleotides: TGTGCCAGCCAAGCCCGACAGGGGTTGGGCTACACCTTC. The chain is built from TRBV19 and TRBJ1-2, with 8 bases identical to TRBD1. The CDR3 extends over 13 amino acids. Per germline, CDR1 LNHDA and CDR2 SQIVND (reference sequence). V was clipped by 9 bases and J by 8 bases; unmatched bases: 11.

This clone was seen once. V and J are TRBV30 and TRBJ2-7; D may be TRBD2 (6 bases). The CDR3 covers 14 residues. Per the germline V gene, CDR1 is GTSNPN and CDR2 is SVGIG (reference sequence). Trimming shortened V by 2 bases and J by 0 bases, and 11 bases separated the two germline ends. The CDR3 DNA reads as TGTGCCTGGAGTATTGGGGGGATCTCCTACGAGCAGTACTTC. Residues: CAWSIGGISYEQYF. The whole variable domain, remainder taken from reference TRBV30 and TRBJ2-7, is SQTIHQWPATLVQPVGSPLSLECTVEGTSNPNLYWYRQAAGRGLQLLFYSVGIGQISSEVPQNLSASRPQDRQFILSSKKLLLSDSGFYLCAWSIGGISYEQYFGPGTRLTVT.

This chain uses TRBV2 with TRBJ1-6; D gene ambiguous. The CDR3 consists of 15 residues. V gave up 4 bases and J gave up 8 bases, with 15 bases separating them. Germline lookup yields CDR1 SNHLY and CDR2 FYNNEI. DNA of the CDR3: TGTGCCAGCAGTGGAGGCAACCCCCTTTATTCACCCCTCCACTTT. It yields the protein CASSGGNPLYSPLHF. The full variable domain, its missing parts supplied by reference TRBV2 and TRBJ1-6, is EPEVTQTPSHQVTQMGQEVILRCVPISNHLYFYWYRQILGQKVEFLVSFYNNEISEKSEIFDDQFSVERPDGSNFTLKIRSTKLEDSAMYFCASSGGNPLYSPLHFGNGTRLTVT.

The rearrangement joins TRBV19 to TRBJ2-3; possibly TRBD1 for D (5 bases). Germline CDR1 reads LNHDA; CDR2 reads SQIVND (reference sequence). The CDR3 is made up of 15 amino acids. V lost 7 bases, J lost 3 bases, and 17 bases lay in between. The CDR3 reads CASTSTGKGTDTQYF. The CDR3 coding sequence is TGTGCCAGTACTTCAACAGGTAAAGGGACAGATACGCAGTATTTT.